This is a list of T cell receptor beta chains from one sample in a study of regulatory T cells in long-lasting Graves disease. TCRdb reprocessed the multiplex PCR reads with MiXCR, giving one entry per CDR3 protein. Found here are 400,000 to 500,000 distinct CDR3 sequences, over 20% of them singletons; the top ten hold approximately 15%. The sample in question was peripheral blood mononuclear cells (PBMCs), obtained when the disease was refractory, from a patient treated with antithyroid drugs. Receptors originate from a female donor with Graves disease. Both conserved end residues are part of each CDR3. Fields, in order: D gene, V gene, J gene, clone size, CDR3 DNA, CDR3 protein. The D gene is left open where the match is weak. A clone size is listed for some rows: how often the clone was seen (once, few, many), or a class if it is expanded.

d_gene: -
v_gene: TRBV7-8
j_gene: TRBJ2-7
abundance: many
CDR3nt: TGTGCCAGCAGCGGCCGGGAGTCGACACCTTACTTC
CDR3aa: CASSGRESTPYF

d_gene: -
v_gene: TRBV19
j_gene: TRBJ2-7
abundance: -
CDR3nt: TGTGCCAGTCAGGAGCGGAGCGGCTCCTACGAGCAGTACTTC
CDR3aa: CASQERSGSYEQYF

d_gene: TRBD2
v_gene: TRBV7-8
j_gene: TRBJ2-5
abundance: many
CDR3nt: TGTGCCAGCAGCTGGGGACTAGCGAAACAAGAGACCCAGTACTTC
CDR3aa: CASSWGLAKQETQYF

d_gene: -
v_gene: TRBV4-1
j_gene: TRBJ1-2
abundance: once
CDR3nt: TGCGCCAGCAGCCAAGGCCTCAGGGGATCTAACTATGGCTACACCTTC
CDR3aa: CASSQGLRGSNYGYTF

d_gene: TRBD2
v_gene: TRBV7-6
j_gene: TRBJ2-4
abundance: -
CDR3nt: TGTGCCAGCAGCTCGAGACTAGCGGGAGGGCCCGGAGTCCAAAACATTCAGTACTTC
CDR3aa: CASSSRLAGGPGVQNIQYF

d_gene: TRBD2
v_gene: TRBV18
j_gene: TRBJ2-7
abundance: few
CDR3nt: TGTGCCAGCTCACCACCTTTTGCGGGAGGACTCTACGAGCAGTACTTC
CDR3aa: CASSPPFAGGLYEQYF

d_gene: TRBD1
v_gene: TRBV9
j_gene: TRBJ2-7
abundance: -
CDR3nt: TGTGCCAGCAGCGAGGGTGGGACAGGGGGTATCATGTACGAGCAGTACTTC
CDR3aa: CASSEGGTGGIMYEQYF

d_gene: -
v_gene: TRBV28
j_gene: TRBJ1-1
abundance: -
CDR3nt: TGTGCCAGCAGTTTATTTCGGGCGGATGAAGCTTTCTTT
CDR3aa: CASSLFRADEAFF

d_gene: -
v_gene: TRBV29-1
j_gene: TRBJ1-1
abundance: -
CDR3nt: TGCAGCGTTCGGGACGGCATGAACACTGAAGCTTTCTTT
CDR3aa: CSVRDGMNTEAFF

d_gene: -
v_gene: TRBV20-1
j_gene: TRBJ1-1
abundance: many
CDR3nt: TGCAGTGCTAGAAGCCCGTCGGGGGGCTCCTGGATGAACACTGAAGCTTTCTTT
CDR3aa: CSARSPSGGSWMNTEAFF

d_gene: -
v_gene: TRBV20-1
j_gene: TRBJ2-5
abundance: many
CDR3nt: TGCAGTGCTAGACCCATTAACCGGGTGGGAGAGACCCAGTACTTC
CDR3aa: CSARPINRVGETQYF

d_gene: TRBD1
v_gene: TRBV4-1
j_gene: TRBJ1-1
abundance: -
CDR3nt: TGCGCCAGCAGCCAATCGGGACAGGGGCGAGTTTTCTTT
CDR3aa: CASSQSGQGRVFF

d_gene: -
v_gene: TRBV19
j_gene: TRBJ2-5
abundance: few
CDR3nt: TGTGCCAGTGGTGGGGATGAGACCCAGTACTTC
CDR3aa: CASGGDETQYF

d_gene: TRBD2
v_gene: TRBV5-4
j_gene: TRBJ2-6
abundance: -
CDR3nt: TGTGCCAGCAGTCGACTAGCGGGGGGCACTGGGGCCAACGTCCTGACTTTC
CDR3aa: CASSRLAGGTGANVLTF

d_gene: -
v_gene: TRBV28
j_gene: TRBJ2-7
abundance: -
CDR3nt: TGTGCCAGCGCCAGGGTATACGAGCAGTACTTC
CDR3aa: CASARVYEQYF

d_gene: TRBD2
v_gene: TRBV28
j_gene: TRBJ2-7
abundance: many
CDR3nt: TGTGCCAGCAGTTCTCCGGGACTAGCGGACCCCTACGAGCAGTACTTC
CDR3aa: CASSSPGLADPYEQYF

d_gene: -
v_gene: TRBV27
j_gene: TRBJ2-4
abundance: many
CDR3nt: TGTGCCAGCAGTTCAACAGGGAGGGGAAACATTCAGTACTTC
CDR3aa: CASSSTGRGNIQYF

d_gene: TRBD2
v_gene: TRBV7-2
j_gene: TRBJ2-5
abundance: -
CDR3nt: TGTGCCAGCAGCTCCCCCCGTGGGAGCGGGAGTTTGGAGACCCAGTACTTC
CDR3aa: CASSSPRGSGSLETQYF

d_gene: TRBD2
v_gene: TRBV15
j_gene: TRBJ2-3
abundance: -
CDR3nt: TGTGCCACCAGCAGACAGCCCGGACTAGCGGGAAACACAGATACGCAGTATTTT
CDR3aa: CATSRQPGLAGNTDTQYF

d_gene: TRBD1
v_gene: TRBV10-3
j_gene: TRBJ2-1
abundance: -
CDR3nt: TGTGCCATCAGAGGGGGACAGGGGGCGGTTAATGAGCAGTTCTTC
CDR3aa: CAIRGGQGAVNEQFF

d_gene: -
v_gene: TRBV14
j_gene: TRBJ1-3
abundance: few
CDR3nt: TGTGCCAGCAGCCGACAGGACCTCTCTGGAAACACCATATATTTT
CDR3aa: CASSRQDLSGNTIYF

d_gene: -
v_gene: TRBV27
j_gene: TRBJ2-7
abundance: -
CDR3nt: TGTGCCAGCAGTCTTGGGCTGACTTCCTACGAGCAGTACTTC
CDR3aa: CASSLGLTSYEQYF

d_gene: -
v_gene: TRBV19
j_gene: TRBJ1-1
abundance: -
CDR3nt: TGTGCCAGTAGTATAGATCAGTTGAACACTGAAGCTTTCTTT
CDR3aa: CASSIDQLNTEAFF

d_gene: TRBD2
v_gene: TRBV20-1
j_gene: TRBJ2-5
abundance: -
CDR3nt: TGCAGTGCCCCGACTAGCGGACGAGGGGAGACCCAGTGCTTC
CDR3aa: CSAPTSGRGETQCF

d_gene: TRBD1
v_gene: TRBV20-1
j_gene: TRBJ1-4
abundance: few
CDR3nt: TGCAGTGCTAGAGATCCCCGACAGGGGCTGACTAATGAAAAACTGTTTTTT
CDR3aa: CSARDPRQGLTNEKLFF

d_gene: -
v_gene: TRBV18
j_gene: TRBJ2-7
abundance: few
CDR3nt: TGTGCCAGCTCACCTGGGGCAGAATACGAGCAGTACTTC
CDR3aa: CASSPGAEYEQYF

d_gene: -
v_gene: TRBV6-5
j_gene: TRBJ1-1
abundance: few
CDR3nt: TGTGCCAGCAGTTACTTGCCCCCGGACACTGAAGCTTTCTTT
CDR3aa: CASSYLPPDTEAFF

d_gene: -
v_gene: TRBV20-1
j_gene: TRBJ2-7
abundance: -
CDR3nt: TGCAGTGCTCTCACTTGGGGAGATTACGAGCAGTACTTC
CDR3aa: CSALTWGDYEQYF

d_gene: TRBD1
v_gene: TRBV19
j_gene: TRBJ2-2
abundance: -
CDR3nt: TGTGCCAGTAGTCAGTATGGAGGACAGGCGAACACCGGGGAGCTGTTTTTT
CDR3aa: CASSQYGGQANTGELFF

d_gene: -
v_gene: TRBV15
j_gene: TRBJ2-2
abundance: many
CDR3nt: TGTGCCACCAGCATAGAGAGGAGGTTCCCTAGGCCCGGGGAGCTGTTTTTT
CDR3aa: CATSIERRFPRPGELFF

d_gene: TRBD2
v_gene: TRBV5-1
j_gene: TRBJ2-1
abundance: -
CDR3nt: TGCGCCAGCAGCTTGGAAGCGGGAGTCTACAATGAGCAGTTCTTC
CDR3aa: CASSLEAGVYNEQFF

d_gene: -
v_gene: TRBV7-8
j_gene: TRBJ1-3
abundance: -
CDR3nt: TGTGCCAGCAGCGTCACCACCGGGGGGGGTTACACCATATATTTT
CDR3aa: CASSVTTGGGYTIYF

d_gene: -
v_gene: TRBV2
j_gene: TRBJ2-7
abundance: -
CDR3nt: TGTGCCAGCAGTGAAGCGCGGACTCCCCGTTTAGGCTACGAGCAGTACTTC
CDR3aa: CASSEARTPRLGYEQYF

d_gene: -
v_gene: TRBV7-9
j_gene: TRBJ2-7
abundance: many
CDR3nt: TGTGCCAGCAGCCTAGTTTCTACAGCCTACGAGCAGTACTTC
CDR3aa: CASSLVSTAYEQYF

d_gene: TRBD2
v_gene: TRBV11-2
j_gene: TRBJ2-2
abundance: -
CDR3nt: TGTGCCAGCAGCTTAGATCGGCTAGCGGGGAACACCGGGGAGCTGTTTTTT
CDR3aa: CASSLDRLAGNTGELFF

d_gene: -
v_gene: TRBV9
j_gene: TRBJ2-4
abundance: few
CDR3nt: TGTGCCAGCAGCGTAGATTACTCAGCCAAAAACATTCAGTACTTC
CDR3aa: CASSVDYSAKNIQYF

d_gene: -
v_gene: TRBV2
j_gene: TRBJ1-5
abundance: many
CDR3nt: TGTGCCAGCAGTGACAGATTTAGCAATCAGCCCCAGCATTTT
CDR3aa: CASSDRFSNQPQHF

d_gene: TRBD2
v_gene: TRBV7-3
j_gene: TRBJ2-2
abundance: many
CDR3nt: TGTGCCAGCAGCTCTGCCGGACTAGCGGGAGGCACCGGGGAGCTGTTTTTT
CDR3aa: CASSSAGLAGGTGELFF

d_gene: -
v_gene: TRBV2
j_gene: TRBJ2-3
abundance: few
CDR3nt: TGTGCCAGCAGTGAAGAAACGGCCCGCGCCACAGATACGCAGTATTTT
CDR3aa: CASSEETARATDTQYF

d_gene: -
v_gene: TRBV6-1
j_gene: TRBJ2-6
abundance: -
CDR3nt: TGTGCCAGCAGTGTAGACAGCTCTGGGACCAACGTCCTGACTTTC
CDR3aa: CASSVDSSGTNVLTF

d_gene: TRBD2
v_gene: TRBV4-1
j_gene: TRBJ2-7
abundance: -
CDR3nt: TGCGCCAGCAGCCAAGGGGACTACTCCTACGAGCAGTACTTC
CDR3aa: CASSQGDYSYEQYF

d_gene: -
v_gene: TRBV28
j_gene: TRBJ2-5
abundance: many
CDR3nt: TGTGCCAGCTCAACAGGGTTACCTAGGGAGACCCAGTACTTC
CDR3aa: CASSTGLPRETQYF

d_gene: -
v_gene: TRBV28
j_gene: TRBJ2-7
abundance: many
CDR3nt: TGTGCCAGCAGTTTGGTCGGGGCCATCTCCTACGAGCAGTACTTC
CDR3aa: CASSLVGAISYEQYF

d_gene: -
v_gene: TRBV28
j_gene: TRBJ2-7
abundance: many
CDR3nt: TGTGCCAGCAGTTTTGCGGGGGCCTCCTACGAGCAGTACTTC
CDR3aa: CASSFAGASYEQYF

d_gene: -
v_gene: TRBV5-1
j_gene: TRBJ1-1
abundance: many
CDR3nt: TGTGCCAGCAGCGCCCCGACAGGGAACACTGAAGCTTTCTTT
CDR3aa: CASSAPTGNTEAFF

d_gene: TRBD1
v_gene: TRBV5-4
j_gene: TRBJ2-7
abundance: few
CDR3nt: TGTGCCAGCAGAAATCCTGACAGGGGGCTTGGGGAGCAGTACTTC
CDR3aa: CASRNPDRGLGEQYF

d_gene: -
v_gene: TRBV5-4
j_gene: TRBJ2-5
abundance: -
CDR3nt: TGTGCCAGCAGCTTCACACTCCAAGAGACCCAGTACTTC
CDR3aa: CASSFTLQETQYF

d_gene: -
v_gene: TRBV27
j_gene: TRBJ1-5
abundance: few
CDR3nt: TGTGCCAGCAGCCCTAAAGGAAGCAATCAGCCCCAGCATTTT
CDR3aa: CASSPKGSNQPQHF

d_gene: -
v_gene: TRBV9
j_gene: TRBJ1-1
abundance: many
CDR3nt: TGTGCCAGCAGCGTAGATGGCACTAACACTGAAGCTTTCTTT
CDR3aa: CASSVDGTNTEAFF

d_gene: -
v_gene: TRBV12-3/TRBV12-4
j_gene: TRBJ2-2
abundance: -
CDR3nt: TGTGCCAGCGCCTCGCTGGTTGCCGGGGAGCTGTTTTTT
CDR3aa: CASASLVAGELFF

d_gene: -
v_gene: TRBV2
j_gene: TRBJ1-1
abundance: -
CDR3nt: TGTGCCAGCCGTTACAGAGACATGAACACTGAAGCTTTCTTT
CDR3aa: CASRYRDMNTEAFF

d_gene: TRBD2
v_gene: TRBV20-1
j_gene: TRBJ2-5
abundance: few
CDR3nt: TGCAGCGTCACACTAGCGAACCAAGAGACCCAGTACTTC
CDR3aa: CSVTLANQETQYF

d_gene: TRBD1
v_gene: TRBV7-6
j_gene: TRBJ2-1
abundance: few
CDR3nt: TGTGCCAGCAGCTTAGAATCTTGGGACAGACACTACAATGAGCAGTTCTTC
CDR3aa: CASSLESWDRHYNEQFF

d_gene: TRBD1
v_gene: TRBV28
j_gene: TRBJ2-7
abundance: many
CDR3nt: TGTGCCAGCAGTTCTTTCGGGACAGGGACTGGCTACGAGCAGTACTTC
CDR3aa: CASSSFGTGTGYEQYF

d_gene: TRBD1
v_gene: TRBV6-1
j_gene: TRBJ1-5
abundance: many
CDR3nt: TGTGCCAGCAGTCCTACGGGACAGGGTGAGAATCAGCCCCAGCATTTT
CDR3aa: CASSPTGQGENQPQHF

d_gene: TRBD1
v_gene: TRBV29-1
j_gene: TRBJ1-1
abundance: few
CDR3nt: TGCAGCGCTACCACAGGGGGCGAGGGGGCTTTCTTT
CDR3aa: CSATTGGEGAFF

d_gene: TRBD1
v_gene: TRBV20-1
j_gene: TRBJ1-2
abundance: many
CDR3nt: TGCAGTGCTTGGACAGGGAGCTATGGCTACACCTTC
CDR3aa: CSAWTGSYGYTF

d_gene: TRBD1
v_gene: TRBV19
j_gene: TRBJ1-5
abundance: few
CDR3nt: TGTGCCAGTAGCTACCTAACAACAGGGGGTTATCAGCCCCAGCATTTT
CDR3aa: CASSYLTTGGYQPQHF

d_gene: -
v_gene: TRBV2
j_gene: TRBJ1-1
abundance: many
CDR3nt: TGTGCCAGCAAGGGTAGTACAGGGCCTCCGAACACTGAAGCTTTCTTT
CDR3aa: CASKGSTGPPNTEAFF

d_gene: TRBD1
v_gene: TRBV20-1
j_gene: TRBJ1-6
abundance: many
CDR3nt: TGCAGTGCAGTAATCCGGGACAGTCGATCACCCCTCCACTTT
CDR3aa: CSAVIRDSRSPLHF